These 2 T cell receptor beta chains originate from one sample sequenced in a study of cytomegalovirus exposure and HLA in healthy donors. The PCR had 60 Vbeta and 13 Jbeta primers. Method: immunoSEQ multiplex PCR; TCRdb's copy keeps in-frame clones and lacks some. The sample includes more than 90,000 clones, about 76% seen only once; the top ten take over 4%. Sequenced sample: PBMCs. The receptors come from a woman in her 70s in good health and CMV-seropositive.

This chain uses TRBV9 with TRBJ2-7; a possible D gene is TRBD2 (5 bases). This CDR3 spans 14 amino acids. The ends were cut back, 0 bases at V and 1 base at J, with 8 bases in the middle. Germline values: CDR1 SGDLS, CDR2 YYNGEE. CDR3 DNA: TGTGCCAGCAGCGTAGAGGCGGGTTCCTACGAGCAGTACTTC. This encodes CASSVEAGSYEQYF.

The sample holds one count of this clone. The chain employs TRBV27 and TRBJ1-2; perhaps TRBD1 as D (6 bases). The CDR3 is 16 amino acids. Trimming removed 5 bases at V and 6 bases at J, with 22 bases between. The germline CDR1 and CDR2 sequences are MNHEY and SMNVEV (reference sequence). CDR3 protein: CASSPTRGGLAHGYTF. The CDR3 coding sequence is TGTGCCAGCAGTCCTACACGGGGGGGCCTAGCCCATGGCTACACCTTC.